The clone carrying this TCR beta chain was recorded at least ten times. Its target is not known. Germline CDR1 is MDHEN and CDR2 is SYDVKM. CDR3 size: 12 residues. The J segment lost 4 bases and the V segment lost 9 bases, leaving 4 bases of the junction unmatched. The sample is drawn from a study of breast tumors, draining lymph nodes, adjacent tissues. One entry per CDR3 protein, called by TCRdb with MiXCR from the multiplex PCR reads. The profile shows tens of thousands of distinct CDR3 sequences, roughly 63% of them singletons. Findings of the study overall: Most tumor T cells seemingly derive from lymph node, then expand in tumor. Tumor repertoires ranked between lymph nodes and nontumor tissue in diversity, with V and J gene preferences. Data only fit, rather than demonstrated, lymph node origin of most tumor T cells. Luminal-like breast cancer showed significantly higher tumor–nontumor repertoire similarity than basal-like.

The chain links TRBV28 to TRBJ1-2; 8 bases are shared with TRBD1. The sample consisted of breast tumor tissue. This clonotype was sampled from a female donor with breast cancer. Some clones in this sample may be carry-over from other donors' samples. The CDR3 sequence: CASMDRVYGYTF. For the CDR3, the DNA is TGTGCCAGTATGGACAGGGTCTATGGCTACACCTTC.